The clone carrying this TCR beta chain was counted ten times or more. V was shortened by 0 bases and J by 0 bases, with 4 bases between the two germline ends. The CDR3 spans 14 residues. The V gene's germline CDR1 is SGHKS and CDR2 YYEKEE (reference sequence). The entry originates in a study of T cells after yellow fever vaccination. One entry per CDR3 protein results from TCRdb running MiXCR on the 5' RACE reads. The data show 30,000 to 35,000 distinct CDR3 sequences, about 6.3% seen once. The study, taken as a whole, reports: There was a possibility that FACS-sorted repertoires contained abundant clonotypes contaminating from the bulk population. Overall, a small share of clonotypes was seen in both CD4 and CD8 compartments.

The sequence came from a man aged 18 to 30 who received the YFV17D yellow fever vaccine. The source was PBMCs, either bulk or a sorted T-cell subset (CD4+, CD8+, memory, or dextramer-sorted; not recorded which), collected on the day of the first yellow fever vaccination. The chain is built from TRBV5-5 and TRBJ2-4; D is ambiguous. The CDR3 region has the DNA TGTGCCAGCAGCTTGGGTGTAGCCAAAAACATTCAGTACTTC. It encodes CASSLGVAKNIQYF.